This entry lists 28 T cell receptor beta chains sequenced from one sample in a study of shared clonotypes between healthy human individuals. TCRdb keeps only in-frame clones here, not all; method: immunoSEQ multiplex PCR. Of 2,100,000 or so clones in the sample, approximately 96% were seen once. Sequenced sample: naive CD4+ T cells sorted from blood. The subset denotes: CD45RA+ positively selected. The receptor set was obtained from a man aged 18 to 30 in good health.

The chain uses TRBV10-1 and TRBJ2-3, with D possibly being TRBD1 (6 bases). There are 13 residues in the CDR3. V gave up 0 bases and J gave up 14 bases, with 15 bases separating them. Germline V gives CDR1 WNHNN, CDR2 SYGVQD (reference sequence). CDR3 sequence reads: CASSESPRGMGYF. In nucleotides, the CDR3 is TGCGCCAGCAGTGAGTCCCCTAGGGGGATGGGGTATTTT.

The chain is built from TRBV7-3 and TRBJ2-3; 13 bases agree with TRBD2. This CDR3 contains 15 residues. The V gene end was trimmed by 6 bases and the J gene end by 6 bases; junction bases not matched to a gene: 6. The germline V gene has CDR1 SGHTA and CDR2 FQGTGA. CDR3 residues: CASRRGLAGTDTQYF. The CDR3 bases are TGTGCCAGCAGGAGGGGACTAGCGGGGACGGATACGCAGTATTTT.

The V gene is TRBV11-3, the J gene TRBJ2-1, with 10 positions matching TRBD1. The germline V gene has CDR1 SGHNT and CDR2 YENEEA. With 1 base clipped from V and 4 bases from J, the junction kept 4 bases outside the gene matches. The CDR3 loop spans 16 amino acids. Here the CDR3 reads CASSLGGTGVYNEQFF. CDR3 in DNA: TGTGCCAGCAGCTTAGGCGGGACAGGGGTTTACAATGAGCAGTTCTTC.

The V and J genes are TRBV10-3 and TRBJ2-3, with 8 bases identical to TRBD1. With V trimmed by 7 bases and J by 0 bases, 3 bases remained unmatched. CDR3 size: 14 residues. Germline V lookup: CDR1 ENHRY, CDR2 SYGVKD. The CDR3 sequence: CAIKTGVSTDTQYF. CDR3 sequence (DNA): TGTGCCATCAAGACAGGGGTTAGCACAGATACGCAGTATTTT.

The chain employs TRBV27 and TRBJ2-4; 7 nucleotides line up with TRBD2. Germline V gene lookup returns CDR1 MNHEY and CDR2 SMNVEV (reference sequence). There are 16 residues in the CDR3. The V segment lost 4 bases and the J segment 3 bases; nucleotides outside the gene matches: 9. CDR3 residues: CASSSRSREGKNIQYF. The CDR3 nucleotides are TGTGCCAGCAGTTCCCGGTCGAGGGAGGGCAAAAACATTCAGTACTTC.

The chain uses TRBV6-1 and TRBJ1-5, with D possibly being TRBD1 (6 bases). The CDR3 is 14 amino acids. The germline CDR1 and CDR2 sequences are MNHNS and SASEGT. Trimming cost V 5 bases and J 3 bases, with 11 bases left between them. The CDR3 is CASSSDRLNQPQHF. The CDR3 DNA follows: TGTGCCAGCAGTTCCGACAGGCTCAATCAGCCCCAGCATTTT.

The chain links TRBV7-2 to TRBJ2-3; D might be TRBD1 or TRBD2, each matching 5 bases. The CDR3 consists of 17 residues. The germline CDR1 and CDR2 sequences are SGHTA and FQGNSA. V was shortened by 5 bases and J by 0 bases, with 18 bases between the two germline ends. DNA for the CDR3: TGTGCCAGCAGCCCAGAGGGGCGGCCCATCAGCACAGATACGCAGTATTTT. Translating it yields CASSPEGRPISTDTQYF.

The CDR3 region is CASSQDPGQGSYEQYF. The CDR3 DNA sequence: TGCGCCAGCAGCCAAGATCCGGGACAGGGCTCCTACGAGCAGTACTTC. The rearrangement joins TRBV4-1 to TRBJ2-7; 9 nucleotides align to TRBD1. Trimming removed 0 bases from V and 0 bases from J; junction bases left unmatched: 3. The CDR3 is 16 amino acids. Germline V CDR1 and CDR2: MGHRA, YSYEKL.

The gene calls are TRBV27 and TRBJ2-1, with D perhaps TRBD2 (6 bases). V lost 2 bases and J 11 bases, leaving 7 bases between the germline ends. CDR3 length: 11 residues. Germline V gene sequence: CDR1 MNHEY, CDR2 SMNVEV (reference sequence). Written as DNA, the CDR3 is TGTGCCAGCAGTTTAGGACTACAGCAGTTCTTC. This sequence encodes CASSLGLQQFF.

The J gene is TRBJ2-2, the V gene TRBV5-1; D call uncertain. V shed 0 bases and J shed 3 bases, with 9 bases lying between them. Germline-derived CDR1 and CDR2 are SGHRS and YFSETQ. The CDR3 loop spans 15 amino acids. The CDR3 region is CASSLGPHDTGELFF. The CDR3 DNA reads TGCGCCAGCAGCTTGGGCCCCCATGACACCGGGGAGCTGTTTTTT.

The chain uses TRBV5-6 and TRBJ2-3, with D perhaps TRBD2 (6 bases). From germline, CDR1 is SGHDT and CDR2 YYEEEE. The CDR3 extends over 16 amino acids. Trimming cost V 7 bases and J 2 bases, with 20 bases left between them. CDR3 sequence: CASCLSEKRVTDTQYF. The CDR3 DNA reads as TGTGCCAGCTGCCTCTCTGAAAAGCGGGTCACAGATACGCAGTATTTT.

This clone was recorded once. This chain uses TRBV28 with TRBJ2-5; tentative D call: TRBD2 (6 bases). This CDR3 is 14 amino acids long. CDR1 MDHEN and CDR2 SYDVKM come from the germline V gene. V lost 6 bases and J 5 bases, leaving 16 bases between the germline ends. The CDR3 reads CASSNGGVVETQYF. The CDR3 DNA reads TGTGCCAGCAGCAACGGGGGAGTGGTGGAGACCCAGTACTTC.

The chain joins TRBV4-1 to TRBJ2-2; D gene ambiguous. The CDR3 covers 15 residues. The germline gives CDR1 MGHRA, CDR2 YSYEKL. The V end was cut by 1 base, the J end by 0 bases, with 6 bases between. The chain's CDR3 is CASSQGVANTGELFF. As DNA, the CDR3 is TGCGCCAGCAGCCAAGGTGTGGCGAACACCGGGGAGCTGTTTTTT.

The J gene is TRBJ2-7, the V gene TRBV6-1; 9 positions match TRBD1. Trimming removed 6 bases from V and 2 bases from J; junction bases left unmatched: 5. In germline, CDR1 is MNHNS, CDR2 SASEGT. The CDR3 runs 14 residues. The CDR3 region has the DNA TGTGCCAGCAGGGGACAGGGCGTTACCTACGAGCAGTACTTC. Translated, it gives CASRGQGVTYEQYF.

The rearrangement links TRBV28 to TRBJ2-2; 13 bases align to TRBD2. V dropped 1 base and J dropped 2; count of bases not matched to a gene: 7. CDR1 and CDR2 from the germline V gene are MDHEN and SYDVKM. CDR3 length equals 19 residues. DNA for the CDR3: TGTGCCAGCAGTTTATTCCGAGGGACTAGCGGGGCCAACACCGGGGAGCTGTTTTTT. It encodes CASSLFRGTSGANTGELFF.

V is TRBV25-1 and J is TRBJ1-4, with 10 bases aligning to TRBD1. Germline CDR1 and CDR2: MGHDK and SYGVNS. Trimming at V came to 6 bases and at J to 8 bases, leaving 6 bases not matched to a gene. This CDR3 region has 14 residues. CDR3 in amino acids: CASSGQGGSEKLFF. Here the CDR3 DNA reads TGTGCCAGCAGCGGACAGGGGGGATCAGAAAAACTGTTTTTT.

The V gene is TRBV4-1, the J gene TRBJ1-1; a possible D gene is TRBD1 (6 bases). V was shortened by 3 bases and J by 1 base, with 18 bases between the two germline ends. This CDR3 is built from 17 residues. Germline V CDR1 and CDR2: MGHRA, YSYEKL. CDR3 loop: CASSQGPGVGPNTEAFF. The CDR3 region has the DNA TGCGCCAGCAGCCAGGGACCAGGGGTTGGGCCGAACACTGAAGCTTTCTTT.

The rearrangement joins TRBV28 to TRBJ1-5, with D maybe TRBD1 (6 bases). Trimming shortened V by 6 bases and J by 8 bases, and 32 bases separated the two germline ends. There are 19 residues in the CDR3. Germline-derived CDR1 and CDR2 are MDHEN and SYDVKM. The chain's CDR3 is CASSLPQGGGWGGVEPQHF. CDR3 in DNA: TGTGCCAGCAGCCTTCCACAGGGTGGAGGTTGGGGGGGGGTTGAGCCCCAGCATTTT. The variable domain in full, completed from reference TRBV28 and TRBJ1-5, reads DVKVTQSSRYLVKRTGEKVFLECVQDMDHENMFWYRQDPGLGLRLIYFSYDVKMKEKGDIPEGYSVSREKKERFSLILESASTNQTSMYLCASSLPQGGGWGGVEPQHFGDGTRLSIL.

This chain links TRBV4-1 with TRBJ2-3; 8 nucleotides agree with TRBD2. The CDR3 has 18 amino acids. The V and J ends lost 4 bases and 0 bases, in that order; junction bases with no gene match: 12. The V gene's germline CDR1 is MGHRA and CDR2 YSYEKL. The CDR3 sequence: CASSPGPQRGTSTDTQYF. CDR3 DNA: TGCGCCAGCAGCCCGGGACCCCAGCGGGGGACGAGCACAGATACGCAGTATTTT.

The chain recombines TRBV7-8 with TRBJ2-1; 7 nucleotides line up with TRBD1. Trimming removed 1 base from V and 4 bases from J; junction bases left unmatched: 7. Germline V gene lookup returns CDR1 SGHVS and CDR2 FQNEAQ. The CDR3 is 16 residues long. CDR3 sequence reads: CASSLGSRGQYNEQFF. CDR3 nucleotide sequence: TGTGCCAGCAGCTTAGGATCGAGGGGGCAGTACAATGAGCAGTTCTTC.

The gene calls are TRBV6-6 and TRBJ2-5; 10 nucleotides agree with TRBD1. CDR1 MNHNY and CDR2 SVGAGI come from the germline V gene (reference sequence). The CDR3 contains 14 residues. With 5 bases clipped from V and 5 bases from J, the junction kept 5 bases outside the gene matches. The CDR3 DNA is TGTGCCAGCAGTCGACAGGGGGCGAGTGAGACCCAGTACTTC. This codes for CASSRQGASETQYF.

As to this clone: The identical CDR3 is also encoded by other nucleotide sequences in the sample. The rearrangement joins TRBV11-2 to TRBJ2-7; 8 bases are shared with TRBD1. The CDR3 length is 15 residues. V shed 0 bases, J shed 3 bases, and the junction held 4 bases outside the gene matches. Germline V gene data show CDR1 as SGHAT and CDR2 as FQNNGV. The CDR3 spells CASSLDPGQGYEQYF. DNA for the CDR3: TGTGCCAGCAGCTTAGATCCCGGACAGGGCTACGAGCAGTACTTC. Using reference TRBV11-2 and TRBJ2-7 for the parts outside the CDR3, the full variable domain is EAGVAQSPRYKIIEKRQSVAFWCNPISGHATLYWYQQILGQGPKLLIQFQNNGVVDDSQLPKDRFSAERLKGVDSTLKIQPAKLEDSAVYLCASSLDPGQGYEQYFGPGTRLTVT.

The rearrangement joins TRBV9 to TRBJ2-7; TRBD1 agrees at 7 bases. The CDR3 contains 14 residues. Germline assignment: CDR1 SGDLS and CDR2 YYNGEE. The J segment lost 2 bases and the V segment lost 4 bases, leaving 6 bases of the junction unmatched. The CDR3 region has the DNA TGTGCCAGCAGCCCTGGGACAGTCCCCTACGAGCAGTACTTC. It specifies CASSPGTVPYEQYF. The full variable domain, in which reference TRBV9 and TRBJ2-7 provide the parts outside the CDR3, is DSGVTQTPKHLITATGQRVTLRCSPRSGDLSVYWYQQSLDQGLQFLIQYYNGEERAKGNILERFSAQQFPDLHSELNLSSLELGDSALYFCASSPGTVPYEQYFGPGTRLTVT.

Worth noting for this clone: The sample carries other DNA sequences with the same CDR3. V gene TRBV27 combines with J gene TRBJ2-7; possibly TRBD2 for D (5 bases). The CDR3 is 12 amino acids. With 3 bases removed from V and 6 bases from J, the gap between germline ends came to 9 bases. Germline V gives CDR1 MNHEY, CDR2 SMNVEV (reference sequence). For the CDR3, the DNA is TGTGCCAGCAGTTTCGCGGGCGGCGAGCAGTACTTC. Translated: CASSFAGGEQYF.

This clone is a singleton in its sample. The same CDR3 also results from other DNA sequences found in this sample. The chain uses TRBV30 and TRBJ2-1; possible D gene TRBD2, 5 bases. The CDR3 covers 13 residues. V lost 1 base and J 4 bases, leaving 8 bases between the germline ends. Germline lookup yields CDR1 GTSNPN and CDR2 SVGIG (reference sequence). CDR3 sequence (DNA): TGTGCCTGGAGTGGCGGGCAGTACAATGAGCAGTTCTTC. This translates into CAWSGGQYNEQFF.

The chain combines TRBV18 with TRBJ1-1; a possible D gene is TRBD1 (6 bases). Per the germline V gene, CDR1 is KGHSH and CDR2 is LQKENI. V was pared by 3 bases and J by 3 bases, with 11 bases between. The CDR3 is 14 residues long. The CDR3 protein is CASSPLSGDTEAFF. Written as DNA, the CDR3 is TGTGCCAGCTCACCGTTATCAGGGGACACTGAAGCTTTCTTT.

V is TRBV6-5 and J is TRBJ2-3; the D gene is possibly TRBD2 (5 bases). The CDR3 runs to 13 residues. In germline, CDR1 is MNHEY, CDR2 SVGAGI. The germline V and J ends were trimmed by 8 bases and 5 bases, with 14 bases remaining between them. CDR3 sequence (DNA): TGTGCCAGCTGGCACTCCCGGGGAGATACGCAGTATTTT. It codes for CASWHSRGDTQYF.

The chain joins TRBV10-3 to TRBJ2-7, with D unclear. The V end was cut by 2 bases, the J end by 5 bases, with 7 bases between. The germline CDR1 and CDR2 sequences are ENHRY and SYGVKD. The CDR3 is made up of 12 amino acids. Here the CDR3 reads CAISEADDEQYF. CDR3 DNA sequence: TGTGCCATCAGTGAGGCGGATGACGAGCAGTACTTC.